Shown below are 24 T cell receptor beta chains from a single sample sequenced in a study of cytomegalovirus exposure and HLA in healthy donors (dated by TCRdb to the late 2010s). The library came from the immunoSEQ multiplex PCR assay. For the multiplex PCR, a mixture combining 60 forward primers for TCR Vbeta segments and 13 reverse primers for TCR Jbeta segments was used. TCRdb obtained this table from immuneACCESS and retained in-frame rearrangements with V and J assigned. These tables miss some clones; where compared with another copy, unresolved V genes account for less than half of the shortfall, and the remainder is unexplained. Present in this sample are about 130,000 clones, around 77% of which were seen just once. Around 1.2% of the sample is in the top ten clones. The sample consisted of PBMCs. These receptors all stem from a man aged 50-60 years in good health and CMV-seronegative.

This clone has only a few counts. The rearrangement uses TRBV11-2 and TRBJ1-1; D not resolved. This CDR3 has 14 residues. V was shortened by 5 bases and J by 6 bases, with 16 bases between the two germline ends. Germline V gene lookup returns CDR1 SGHAT and CDR2 FQNNGV. The CDR3 DNA sequence: TGTGCCAGCAGCATCGAGGGCAAGAGGGCTGAAGCTTTCTTT. It specifies CASSIEGKRAEAFF.

In this sample, this clone turned up once. The chain couples TRBV9 to TRBJ2-5; 8 nucleotides line up with TRBD1. CDR3 length equals 15 residues. Per germline, CDR1 SGDLS and CDR2 YYNGEE. V lost 3 bases and J lost 5; bases outside the gene matches: 9. The CDR3 nucleotides read TGTGCCAGCAGCGCCTCAGGGGGCTTACGGGAGACCCAGTACTTC. Translated: CASSASGGLRETQYF.

This clone was recorded once. The chain employs TRBV5-1 and TRBJ1-1, with a weak D call TRBD1 (5 bases). The CDR3 has 13 residues. V was trimmed by 0 bases and J by 7 bases, leaving 10 bases between them. CDR1 SGHRS and CDR2 YFSETQ come from the germline V gene. In DNA form, the CDR3 reads TGCGCCAGCAGCTTGGATGCAGGGTATGAAGCTTTCTTT. Protein sequence: CASSLDAGYEAFF.

The chain joins TRBV5-1 to TRBJ2-1; 10 nucleotides match TRBD2. The CDR3 contains 16 residues. CDR1 is SGHRS, CDR2 YFSETQ, per germline. The junction had 8 bases not matched to a gene; V was cut back by 1 base and J by 7 bases. CDR3 DNA: TGCGCCAGCAGCTTGATGGCTAGCGGGAGATCGAATGAGCAGTTCTTC. This sequence encodes CASSLMASGRSNEQFF.

The chain employs TRBV29-1 and TRBJ2-1; 12 bases are shared with TRBD2. Looked up from germline, CDR1 is SQVTM and CDR2 is ANQGSEA. V was clipped by 7 bases and J by 7 bases; unmatched bases: 5. The CDR3 consists of 13 residues. The CDR3, as DNA: TGCAGCGCTAGCGGGAGGGCCACTAATGAGCAGTTCTTC. It codes for CSASGRATNEQFF.

Concerning this clone: The sample contains more than one DNA sequence encoding this CDR3. The CDR3 protein is CASSYSGEPNEKLFF. The DNA of the CDR3 is TGTGCCAGCAGTTATTCGGGGGAACCTAATGAAAAACTGTTTTTT. The rearrangement uses TRBV6-6 and TRBJ1-4; D is perhaps TRBD1 (5 bases). The CDR3 contains 15 residues. The V end was cut by 3 bases, the J end by 3 bases, with 11 bases between. Germline CDR1 reads MNHNY; CDR2 reads SVGAGI (reference sequence).

The rearrangement joins TRBV6-5 to TRBJ2-3; 9 nucleotides line up with TRBD2. The CDR3 has 15 residues. Germline V gives CDR1 MNHEY, CDR2 SVGAGI. V was clipped by 2 bases and J by 4 bases; unmatched bases: 4. CDR3 region: CASSYGGRAPDTQYF. Written as DNA, the CDR3 is TGTGCCAGCAGTTACGGCGGGAGGGCCCCAGATACGCAGTATTTT.

The rearrangement links TRBV27 to TRBJ1-5; D unclear. Germline V gene sequence: CDR1 MNHEY, CDR2 SMNVEV (reference sequence). The CDR3 loop spans 15 amino acids. Trimming stripped 2 bases from V and 1 base from J, with 9 bases between. CDR3 in amino acids: CASSLRGRSNQPQHF. The CDR3, as DNA: TGTGCCAGCAGTTTAAGAGGGAGGAGCAATCAGCCCCAGCATTTT.

CDR3 protein: CASSFEETSTDTQYF. Here the CDR3 DNA reads TGTGCCAGCAGTTTCGAGGAGACTAGCACAGATACGCAGTATTTT. V is TRBV27 and J is TRBJ2-3; D not resolved. V shed 3 bases and J shed 0 bases, with 10 bases lying between them. This CDR3 is built from 15 residues. In germline, CDR1 is MNHEY, CDR2 SMNVEV (reference sequence).

The chain combines TRBV6-5 with TRBJ1-1, with 9 bases lining up with TRBD1. The germline gives CDR1 MNHEY, CDR2 SVGAGI. The CDR3 runs to 13 residues. Germline trimming cut 6 bases from V and 5 bases from J; bases unmatched to any gene: 4. The CDR3 coding sequence is TGTGCCAGCAGCCAAGGGACAGGGACTGAAGCTTTCTTT. This translates into CASSQGTGTEAFF.

This clone turned up a few times. The rearrangement joins TRBV6-1 to TRBJ1-1; D not resolved. The germline V gene encodes CDR1 MNHNS and CDR2 SASEGT. This CDR3 is built from 13 residues. Trimming cost V 6 bases and J 2 bases, with 10 bases left between them. For the CDR3, the DNA is TGTGCCAGCAGCGCCGAGGCTAACACTGAAGCTTTCTTT. Residues: CASSAEANTEAFF.

This chain joins TRBV2 and TRBJ2-3; 9 bases agree with TRBD1. V was pared by 4 bases and J by 2 bases, with 4 bases of the junction left unmatched. CDR3 size: 15 residues. Germline-derived CDR1 and CDR2 are SNHLY and FYNNEI. The CDR3 loop reads CASSVGTGSTDTQYF. Here the CDR3 DNA reads TGTGCCAGCAGTGTGGGGACAGGGTCCACAGATACGCAGTATTTT. The variable domain in full, completed from reference TRBV2 and TRBJ2-3, reads EPEVTQTPSHQVTQMGQEVILRCVPISNHLYFYWYRQILGQKVEFLVSFYNNEISEKSEIFDDQFSVERPDGSNFTLKIRSTKLEDSAMYFCASSVGTGSTDTQYFGPGTRLTVL.

The V call is TRBV7-9, the J call TRBJ1-3; TRBD1 aligns across 9 bases. Looked up from germline, CDR1 is SEHNR and CDR2 is FQNEAQ (reference sequence). The CDR3 has 15 amino acids. The trim removed 5 bases at V and 1 base at J, leaving 3 bases unmatched. In nucleotides, the CDR3 is TGTGCCAGCAGCGCCGGGACAGGGTCTGGAAACACCATATATTTT. As protein: CASSAGTGSGNTIYF.

The chain has TRBV5-1 and TRBJ2-5, with TRBD2 matching 7 bases. The CDR3 has 13 amino acids. V gave up 7 bases and J gave up 5 bases; unmatched junction bases: 8. Germline CDR1 and CDR2: SGHRS and YFSETQ. The CDR3 protein is CASAAGERETQYF. The CDR3 nucleotides are TGCGCCAGCGCTGCGGGAGAACGGGAGACCCAGTACTTC.

This chain joins TRBV30 and TRBJ2-5; tentatively, D is TRBD1 (6 bases). The CDR3 loop spans 16 amino acids. CDR1 is GTSNPN and CDR2 is SVGIG in the germline V gene (reference sequence). The ends were cut back, 0 bases at V and 4 bases at J, with 18 bases in the middle. CDR3: CAWSVRGRGRRETQYF. As DNA, the CDR3 is TGTGCCTGGAGTGTACGAGGCAGGGGAAGAAGAGAGACCCAGTACTTC.

J is TRBJ2-1 and V is TRBV4-3, with 10 bases that match TRBD2. Germline V gene sequence: CDR1 LGHNA, CDR2 YSLEER. With V trimmed by 1 base and J by 6 bases, 9 bases remained unmatched. This CDR3 comprises 17 residues. CDR3 loop: CASSQGSGTSEFNEQFF. The DNA for the CDR3 is TGCGCCAGCAGCCAAGGGTCCGGGACTAGCGAGTTCAATGAGCAGTTCTTC.

A single count supports this clone. The V gene is TRBV28, the J gene TRBJ2-2; 7 bases map to TRBD2. Trimming removed 6 bases from V and 4 bases from J; junction bases left unmatched: 8. Germline CDR1 reads MDHEN; CDR2 reads SYDVKM. This CDR3 contains 15 residues. The chain's CDR3 is CASRKGGPITGELFF. CDR3 bases: TGTGCCAGCAGGAAGGGAGGGCCAATCACCGGGGAGCTGTTTTTT.

The chain employs TRBV11-2 and TRBJ1-1; no firm D call. Germline loops: CDR1 SGHAT, CDR2 FQNNGV. The V and J ends lost 3 bases and 6 bases respectively, with 17 bases between them. This CDR3 region has 15 residues. The CDR3 protein is CASSLSAGFPAEAFF. The CDR3 DNA is TGTGCCAGCAGCTTGTCCGCGGGATTTCCCGCTGAAGCTTTCTTT.

This clone has just a few counts. The rearrangement joins TRBV27 to TRBJ2-7, with 8 positions matching TRBD1. V was pared by 3 bases and J by 2 bases, with 6 bases of the junction left unmatched. The CDR3 extends over 15 amino acids. The germline V gene encodes CDR1 MNHEY and CDR2 SMNVEV (reference sequence). In DNA, the CDR3 is TGTGCCAGCAGTTTGACCGGACAGGGAACCTACGAGCAGTACTTC. Protein: CASSLTGQGTYEQYF.

This clone appeared many times. The rearrangement links TRBV2 to TRBJ2-1; 8 nucleotides align to TRBD2. CDR1 SNHLY and CDR2 FYNNEI come from the germline V gene. Trimming cost V 4 bases and J 6 bases; bases outside gene matches: 5. This CDR3 comprises 14 residues. This CDR3 reads CASSAGGTGNEQFF. CDR3 coding DNA: TGTGCCAGCAGTGCGGGGGGGACGGGCAATGAGCAGTTCTTC.

V usage is TRBV5-4 and J usage is TRBJ2-1, with a possible D match to TRBD1 (6 bases). The CDR3 runs to 17 residues. V lost 4 bases to trimming and J lost 3 bases, with 20 bases between them. Germline V gives CDR1 SGHNT, CDR2 YYREEE (reference sequence). CDR3 DNA sequence: TGTGCCAGCAGCCTATACAGGGAGTCCTTGGGCTACAATGAGCAGTTCTTC. Translated: CASSLYRESLGYNEQFF.

This clone showed up just a few times. The chain links TRBV10-3 to TRBJ1-1; no definite D call. The CDR3 is 15 amino acids. Per the germline V gene, CDR1 is ENHRY and CDR2 is SYGVKD. The ends were cut back, 0 bases at V and 4 bases at J, with 12 bases in the middle. The DNA of the CDR3 is TGTGCCATCAGTGAGTCGATCGGAGGTGGCACTGAAGCTTTCTTT. It encodes CAISESIGGGTEAFF.

This clone was found once. This sequence joins TRBV5-1 and TRBJ1-1; the D gene is possibly TRBD1 (5 bases). Germline V gene lookup returns CDR1 SGHRS and CDR2 YFSETQ. This CDR3 has 15 amino acids. V lost 2 bases, J lost 4 bases, and 15 bases lay in between. CDR3 protein: CASSFAFRGATEAFF. CDR3 DNA sequence: TGCGCCAGCAGCTTCGCTTTTAGGGGTGCCACTGAAGCTTTCTTT.

This chain joins TRBV10-3 and TRBJ2-5, with a tentative D call TRBD2 (5 bases). The CDR3 covers 13 residues. Germline lookup yields CDR1 ENHRY and CDR2 SYGVKD. The V gene lost 10 bases and the J gene lost 1 base, with 13 bases spanning the gap. The CDR3 nucleotides read TGTGCCACCAGAGGGAGCCTCCAAGAGACCCAGTACTTC. It translates to CATRGSLQETQYF.